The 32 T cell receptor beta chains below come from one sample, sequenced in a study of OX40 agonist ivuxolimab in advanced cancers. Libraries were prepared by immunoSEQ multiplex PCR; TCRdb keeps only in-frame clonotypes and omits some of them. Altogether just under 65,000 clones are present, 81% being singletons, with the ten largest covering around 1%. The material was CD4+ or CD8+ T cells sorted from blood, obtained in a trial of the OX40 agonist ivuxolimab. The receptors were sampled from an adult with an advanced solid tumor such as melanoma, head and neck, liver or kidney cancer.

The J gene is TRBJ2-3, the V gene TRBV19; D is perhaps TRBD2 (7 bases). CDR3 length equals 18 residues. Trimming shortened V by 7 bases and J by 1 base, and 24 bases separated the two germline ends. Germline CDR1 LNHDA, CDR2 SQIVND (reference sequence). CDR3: CASNRFPGGPTRTDTQYF. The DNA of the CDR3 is TGTGCCAGTAATCGTTTCCCGGGGGGCCCGACCCGCACAGATACGCAGTATTTT.

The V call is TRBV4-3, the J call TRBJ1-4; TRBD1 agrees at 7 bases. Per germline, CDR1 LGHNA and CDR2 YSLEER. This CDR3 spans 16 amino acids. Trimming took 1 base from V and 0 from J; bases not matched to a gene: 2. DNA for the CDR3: TGCGCCAGCAGCCAAGGACAGGGAGCAACTAATGAAAAACTGTTTTTT. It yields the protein CASSQGQGATNEKLFF.

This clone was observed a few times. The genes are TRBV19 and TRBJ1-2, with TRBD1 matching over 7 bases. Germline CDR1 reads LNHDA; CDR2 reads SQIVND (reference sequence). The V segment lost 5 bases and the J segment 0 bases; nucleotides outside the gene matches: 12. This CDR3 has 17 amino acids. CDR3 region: CASSPRTGGHANYGYTF. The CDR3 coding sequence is TGTGCCAGTAGTCCTCGGACAGGTGGGCATGCTAACTATGGCTACACCTTC.

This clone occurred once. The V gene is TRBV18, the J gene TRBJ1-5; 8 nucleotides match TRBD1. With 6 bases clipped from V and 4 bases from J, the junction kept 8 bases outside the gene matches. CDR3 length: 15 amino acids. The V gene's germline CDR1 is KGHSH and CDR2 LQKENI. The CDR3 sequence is CASSRTGRGNQPQHF. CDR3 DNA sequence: TGTGCCAGCTCGCGGACAGGGAGGGGAAATCAGCCCCAGCATTTT.

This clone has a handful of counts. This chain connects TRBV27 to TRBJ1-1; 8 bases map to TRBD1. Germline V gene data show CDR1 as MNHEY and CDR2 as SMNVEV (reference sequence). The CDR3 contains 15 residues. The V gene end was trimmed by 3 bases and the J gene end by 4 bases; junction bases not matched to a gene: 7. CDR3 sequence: CASSFNVGQGTEAFF. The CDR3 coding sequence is TGTGCCAGCAGTTTCAATGTAGGACAGGGCACTGAAGCTTTCTTT.

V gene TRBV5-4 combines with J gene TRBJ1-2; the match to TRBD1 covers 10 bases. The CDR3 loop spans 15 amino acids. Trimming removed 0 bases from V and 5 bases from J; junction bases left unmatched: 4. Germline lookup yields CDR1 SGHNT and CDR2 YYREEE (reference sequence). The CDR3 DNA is TGTGCCAGCAGCTTGGAGACAGGGGGCTGGTATGGCTACACCTTC. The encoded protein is CASSLETGGWYGYTF.

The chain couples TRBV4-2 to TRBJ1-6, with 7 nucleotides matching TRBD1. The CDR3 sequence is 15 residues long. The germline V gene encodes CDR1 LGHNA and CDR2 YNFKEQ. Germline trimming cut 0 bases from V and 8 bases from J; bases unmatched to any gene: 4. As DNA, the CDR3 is TGTGCCAGCAGCCAAGACGGGCAGGGGGATTCACCCCTCCACTTT. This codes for CASSQDGQGDSPLHF.

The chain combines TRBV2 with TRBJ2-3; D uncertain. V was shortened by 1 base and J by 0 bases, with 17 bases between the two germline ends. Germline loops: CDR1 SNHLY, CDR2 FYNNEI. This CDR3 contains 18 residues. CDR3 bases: TGTGCCAGCAGTGAAGAGGTTTGGGGAAGTCCTAGCACAGATACGCAGTATTTT. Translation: CASSEEVWGSPSTDTQYF. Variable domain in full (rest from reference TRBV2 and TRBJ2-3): EPEVTQTPSHQVTQMGQEVILRCVPISNHLYFYWYRQILGQKVEFLVSFYNNEISEKSEIFDDQFSVERPDGSNFTLKIRSTKLEDSAMYFCASSEEVWGSPSTDTQYFGPGTRLTVL.

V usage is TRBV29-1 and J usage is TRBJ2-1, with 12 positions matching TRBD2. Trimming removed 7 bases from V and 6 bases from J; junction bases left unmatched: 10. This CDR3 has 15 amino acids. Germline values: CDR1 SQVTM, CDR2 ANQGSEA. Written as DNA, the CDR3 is TGCAGCGCCCTCGGCCTAGCGGGGGGGCCCAATGAGCAGTTCTTC. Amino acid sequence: CSALGLAGGPNEQFF.

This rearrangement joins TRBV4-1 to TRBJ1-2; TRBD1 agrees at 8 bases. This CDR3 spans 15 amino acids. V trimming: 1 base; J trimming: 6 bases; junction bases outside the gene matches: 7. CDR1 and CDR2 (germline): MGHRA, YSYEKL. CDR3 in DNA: TGCGCCAGCAGCCAAGTGCTCAGGACAGGGCATGGCTACACCTTC. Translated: CASSQVLRTGHGYTF.

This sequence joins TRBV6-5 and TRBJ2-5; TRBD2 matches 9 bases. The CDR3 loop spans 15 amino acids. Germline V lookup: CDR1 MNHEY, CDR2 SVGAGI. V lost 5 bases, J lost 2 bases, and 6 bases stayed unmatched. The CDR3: CASSSTSGLQETQYF. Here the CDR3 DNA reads TGTGCCAGCAGTAGCACTAGCGGGCTTCAAGAGACCCAGTACTTC.

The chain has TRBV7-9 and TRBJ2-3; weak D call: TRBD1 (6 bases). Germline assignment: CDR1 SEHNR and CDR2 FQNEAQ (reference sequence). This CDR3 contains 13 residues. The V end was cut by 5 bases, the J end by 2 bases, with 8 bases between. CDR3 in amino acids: CASSRTVTDTQYF. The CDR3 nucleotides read TGTGCCAGCAGCCGGACAGTCACAGATACGCAGTATTTT.

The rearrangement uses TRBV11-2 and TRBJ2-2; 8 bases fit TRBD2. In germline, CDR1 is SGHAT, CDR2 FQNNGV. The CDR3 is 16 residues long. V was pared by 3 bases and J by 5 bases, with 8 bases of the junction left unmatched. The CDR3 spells CASSFLPGGRTGELFF. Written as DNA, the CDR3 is TGTGCCAGCAGCTTTCTGCCGGGGGGGCGGACCGGGGAGCTGTTTTTT.

The CDR3 loop reads CASTLSSGNTIYF. The CDR3 nucleotides read TGTGCCAGTACCTTAAGCTCTGGAAACACCATATATTTT. The V gene is TRBV19, the J gene TRBJ1-3; no clear D gene. Germline CDR1 is LNHDA and CDR2 is SQIVND (reference sequence). CDR3 length: 13 residues. The germline V and J ends were trimmed by 7 bases and 0 bases, with 7 bases remaining between them. Full variable domain (outside the CDR3, taken from reference TRBV19 and TRBJ1-3): DGGITQSPKYLFRKEGQNVTLSCEQNLNHDAMYWYRQDPGQGLRLIYYSQIVNDFQKGDIAEGYSVSREKKESFPLTVTSAQKNPTAFYLCASTLSSGNTIYFGEGSWLTVV.

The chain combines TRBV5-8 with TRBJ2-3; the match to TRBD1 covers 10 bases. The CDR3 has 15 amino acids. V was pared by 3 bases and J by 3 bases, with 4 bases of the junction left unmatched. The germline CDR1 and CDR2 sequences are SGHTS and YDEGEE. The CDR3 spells CASSSGQGPTDTQYF. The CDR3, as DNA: TGTGCCAGCAGCTCGGGACAGGGGCCAACAGATACGCAGTATTTT.

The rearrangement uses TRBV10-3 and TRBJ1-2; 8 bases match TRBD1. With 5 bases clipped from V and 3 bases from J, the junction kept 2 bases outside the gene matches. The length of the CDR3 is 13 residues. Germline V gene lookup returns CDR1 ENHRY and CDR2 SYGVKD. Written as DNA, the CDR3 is TGTGCCATCAGTAAGGACAGGGACTATGGCTACACCTTC. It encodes CAISKDRDYGYTF.

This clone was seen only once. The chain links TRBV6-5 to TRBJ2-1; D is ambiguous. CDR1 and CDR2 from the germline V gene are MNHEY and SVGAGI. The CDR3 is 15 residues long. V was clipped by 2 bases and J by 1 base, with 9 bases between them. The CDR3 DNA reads TGTGCCAGCAGTTACGACGGGCGTTCCTACAATGAGCAGTTCTTC. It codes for CASSYDGRSYNEQFF.

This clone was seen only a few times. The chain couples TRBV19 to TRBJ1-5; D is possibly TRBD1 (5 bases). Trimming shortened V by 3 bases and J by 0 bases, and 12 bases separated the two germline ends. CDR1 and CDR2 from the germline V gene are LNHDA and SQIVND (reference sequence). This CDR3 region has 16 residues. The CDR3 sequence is CASSMLGANSNQPQHF. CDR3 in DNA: TGTGCCAGTAGTATGCTAGGGGCAAATAGCAATCAGCCCCAGCATTTT.

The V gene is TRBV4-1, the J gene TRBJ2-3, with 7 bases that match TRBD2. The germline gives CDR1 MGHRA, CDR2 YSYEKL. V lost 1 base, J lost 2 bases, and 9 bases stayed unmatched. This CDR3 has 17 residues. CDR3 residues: CASSQANTAGHTDTQYF. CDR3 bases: TGCGCCAGCAGCCAAGCGAATACAGCGGGGCACACAGATACGCAGTATTTT.

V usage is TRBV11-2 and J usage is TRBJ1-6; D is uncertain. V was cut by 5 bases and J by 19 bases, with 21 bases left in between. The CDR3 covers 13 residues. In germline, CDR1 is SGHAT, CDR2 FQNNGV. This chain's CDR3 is CASSREDRSFRHF. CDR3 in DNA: TGTGCCAGCAGCCGGGAGGATCGCAGTTTTCGGCACTTT.

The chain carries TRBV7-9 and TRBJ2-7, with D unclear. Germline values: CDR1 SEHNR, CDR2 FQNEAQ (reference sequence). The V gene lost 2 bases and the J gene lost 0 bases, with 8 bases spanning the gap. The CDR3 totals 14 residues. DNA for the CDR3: TGTGCCAGCAGCTTACTTCAAGGCTCCTACGAGCAGTACTTC. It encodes CASSLLQGSYEQYF. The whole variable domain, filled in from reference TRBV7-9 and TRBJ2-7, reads DTGVSQNPRHKITKRGQNVTFRCDPISEHNRLYWYRQTLGQGPEFLTYFQNEAQLEKSRLLSDRFSAERPKGSFSTLEIQRTEQGDSAMYLCASSLLQGSYEQYFGPGTRLTVT.

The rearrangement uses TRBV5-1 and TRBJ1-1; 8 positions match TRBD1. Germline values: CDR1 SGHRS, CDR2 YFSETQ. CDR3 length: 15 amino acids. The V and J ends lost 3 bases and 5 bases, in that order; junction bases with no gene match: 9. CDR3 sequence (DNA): TGCGCCAGCAGCTCTAGCAGGGGGCATGAGACTGAAGCTTTCTTT. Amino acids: CASSSSRGHETEAFF.

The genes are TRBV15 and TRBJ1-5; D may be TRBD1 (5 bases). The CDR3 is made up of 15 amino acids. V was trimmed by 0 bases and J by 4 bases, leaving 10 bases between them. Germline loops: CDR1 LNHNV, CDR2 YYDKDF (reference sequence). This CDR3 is CATSRDLGGNQPQHF. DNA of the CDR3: TGTGCCACCAGCAGAGATCTTGGGGGGAATCAGCCCCAGCATTTT.

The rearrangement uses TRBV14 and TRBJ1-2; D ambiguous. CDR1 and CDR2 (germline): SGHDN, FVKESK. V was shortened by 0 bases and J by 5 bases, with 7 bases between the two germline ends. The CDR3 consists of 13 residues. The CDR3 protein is CASSQDLVYGYTF. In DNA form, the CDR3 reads TGTGCCAGCAGCCAAGATCTAGTATATGGCTACACCTTC.

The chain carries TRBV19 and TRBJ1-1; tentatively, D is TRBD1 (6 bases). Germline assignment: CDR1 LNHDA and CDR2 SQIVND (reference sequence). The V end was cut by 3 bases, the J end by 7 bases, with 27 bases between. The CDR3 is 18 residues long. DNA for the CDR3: TGTGCCAGTAGTATCCCCTCCGTTAACCGCGGGGGGGCTGTTGAAGCTTTCTTT. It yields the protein CASSIPSVNRGGAVEAFF.

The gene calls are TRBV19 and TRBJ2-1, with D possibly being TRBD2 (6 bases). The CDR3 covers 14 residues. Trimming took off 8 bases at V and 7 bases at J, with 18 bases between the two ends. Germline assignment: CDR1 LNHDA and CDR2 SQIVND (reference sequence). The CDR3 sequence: CASGRWGVSNEQFF. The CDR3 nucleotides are TGTGCCAGTGGGCGGTGGGGGGTCTCTAATGAGCAGTTCTTC.

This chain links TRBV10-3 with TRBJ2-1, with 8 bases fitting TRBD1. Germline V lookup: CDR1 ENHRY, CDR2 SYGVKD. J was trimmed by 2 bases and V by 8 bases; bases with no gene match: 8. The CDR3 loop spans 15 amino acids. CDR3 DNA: TGTGCCATCCGAAGGGAGACAGGGGCCTACAATGAGCAGTTCTTC. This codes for CAIRRETGAYNEQFF.

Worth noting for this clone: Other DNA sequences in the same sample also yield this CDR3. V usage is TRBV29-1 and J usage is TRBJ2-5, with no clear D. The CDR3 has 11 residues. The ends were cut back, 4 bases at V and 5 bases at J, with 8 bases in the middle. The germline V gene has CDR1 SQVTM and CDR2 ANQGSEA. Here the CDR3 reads CSVVVGETQYF. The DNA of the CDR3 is TGCAGCGTTGTGGTTGGCGAGACCCAGTACTTC.

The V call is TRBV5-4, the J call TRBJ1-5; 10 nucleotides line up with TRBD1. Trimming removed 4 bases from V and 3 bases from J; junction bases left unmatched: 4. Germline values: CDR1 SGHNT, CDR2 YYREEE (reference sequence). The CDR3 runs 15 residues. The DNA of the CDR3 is TGTGCCAGCAGCCTGGACAGGGGGATCAATCAGCCCCAGCATTTT. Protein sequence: CASSLDRGINQPQHF.

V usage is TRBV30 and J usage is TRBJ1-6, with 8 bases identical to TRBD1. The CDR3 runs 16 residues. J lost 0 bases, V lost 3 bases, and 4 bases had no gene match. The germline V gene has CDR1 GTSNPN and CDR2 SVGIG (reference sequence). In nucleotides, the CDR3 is TGTGCCTGGAGGGACAGGGTGAGCTCCTATAATTCACCCCTCCACTTT. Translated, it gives CAWRDRVSSYNSPLHF. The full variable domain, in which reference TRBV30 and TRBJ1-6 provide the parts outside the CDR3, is SQTIHQWPATLVQPVGSPLSLECTVEGTSNPNLYWYRQAAGRGLQLLFYSVGIGQISSEVPQNLSASRPQDRQFILSSKKLLLSDSGFYLCAWRDRVSSYNSPLHFGNGTRLTVT.

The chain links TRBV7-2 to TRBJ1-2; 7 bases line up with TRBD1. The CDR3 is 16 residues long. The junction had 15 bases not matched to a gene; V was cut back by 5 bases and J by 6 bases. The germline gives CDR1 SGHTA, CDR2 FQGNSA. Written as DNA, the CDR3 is TGTGCCAGCAGCCCGCCATTCTTGACAGGGCTCGATGGCTACACCTTC. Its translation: CASSPPFLTGLDGYTF. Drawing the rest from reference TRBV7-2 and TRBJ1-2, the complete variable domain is GAGVSQSPSNKVTEKGKDVELRCDPISGHTALYWYRQSLGQGLEFLIYFQGNSAPDKSGLPSDRFSAERTGGSVSTLTIQRTQQEDSAVYLCASSPPFLTGLDGYTFGSGTRLTVV.

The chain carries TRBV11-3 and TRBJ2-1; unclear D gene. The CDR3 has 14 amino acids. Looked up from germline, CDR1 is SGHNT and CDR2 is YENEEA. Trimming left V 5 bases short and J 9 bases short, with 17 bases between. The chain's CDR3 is CASSLGGEFSEQFF. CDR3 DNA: TGTGCCAGCAGCCTCGGTGGGGAATTCAGTGAGCAGTTCTTC.